A single sample gave rise to the 32 T cell receptor beta chains below, sequenced in a study of identical twins. MiXCR was run by TCRdb on the 5' RACE reads, yielding one entry per CDR3 protein. The sample yields more than 1.5 million distinct CDR3 sequences, about 30% seen once. Sequencing was carried out using cord blood. Receptor source: a newborn girl in good health.

The chain joins TRBV4-2 to TRBJ2-1; 12 positions match TRBD2. The J call is doubtful: the DNA matches TRBJ2-7 better. The germline gives CDR1 LGHNA, CDR2 YNFKEQ. This CDR3 contains 18 residues. The CDR3 loop is CASSQGLAGDLSYNEQYF. Here the CDR3 DNA reads TGTGCCAGCAGCCAAGGACTAGCGGGGGACCTATCCTACAATGAGCAGTACTTC.

This clonotype was observed a handful of times. This chain links TRBV4-2 with TRBJ2-5, with TRBD1 matching 7 bases. CDR3 length: 15 amino acids. Trimming took 2 bases from V and 6 from J; bases not matched to a gene: 9. Germline V CDR1 and CDR2: LGHNA, YNFKEQ. The CDR3 is CASSQIAGGRQTQYF. The CDR3 region has the DNA TGTGCCAGCAGCCAAATTGCAGGGGGTAGGCAGACCCAGTACTTC.

The rearrangement joins TRBV4-2 to TRBJ2-5; D gene ambiguous. Germline V gives CDR1 LGHNA, CDR2 YNFKEQ. Trimming stripped 4 bases from V and 7 bases from J, with 13 bases between. This CDR3 is 13 amino acids long. This CDR3 is CASSRGPEGTQYF. The CDR3 coding sequence is TGTGCCAGCAGCCGCGGCCCTGAAGGGACCCAGTACTTC.

This chain links TRBV20-1 with TRBJ1-5, with D perhaps matching TRBD1 (6 bases). V dropped 3 bases and J dropped 0 bases, with 15 bases sitting between them. The CDR3 loop spans 16 amino acids. Germline values: CDR1 DFQATT, CDR2 SNEGSKA (reference sequence). The CDR3 spells CSARPPGQPSNQPQHF. In nucleotides, the CDR3 is TGCAGTGCTAGGCCCCCGGGACAACCTAGCAATCAGCCCCAGCATTTT.

Ten or more counts support this clonotype. The rearrangement joins TRBV5-5 to TRBJ1-2; 8 bases align to TRBD1. The germline V gene encodes CDR1 SGHKS and CDR2 YYEKEE (reference sequence). V dropped 4 bases and J dropped 2; count of bases not matched to a gene: 4. This CDR3 is built from 14 residues. CDR3 DNA: TGTGCCAGCAGCCCGGACAGGGTCAACTATGGCTACACCTTC. Its protein product is CASSPDRVNYGYTF.

The table lists this clonotype with a few counts. This chain uses TRBV28 with TRBJ1-5; 10 nucleotides align to TRBD1. Germline CDR1 is MDHEN and CDR2 is SYDVKM. V shed 0 bases and J 7 bases; nucleotides not matched to a gene: 3. This CDR3 has 15 residues. The CDR3 coding sequence is TGTGCCAGCAGTTTATGGGGACAGGGGCAACAGCCCCAGCATTTT. Translation gives CASSLWGQGQQPQHF.

This clonotype was observed at least ten times. The chain couples TRBV10-3 to TRBJ2-5; 11 bases align to TRBD2. The V gene end was trimmed by 2 bases and the J gene end by 3 bases; junction bases not matched to a gene: 2. CDR1 and CDR2 from the germline V gene are ENHRY and SYGVKD. This CDR3 comprises 15 residues. CDR3 DNA sequence: TGTGCCATCAGTGAGCCGGGACTAGCGGAAGAGACCCAGTACTTC. Amino acid sequence: CAISEPGLAEETQYF.

This chain links TRBV19 with TRBJ2-1; D might be TRBD2 (5 bases). With 7 bases removed from V and 5 bases from J, the gap between germline ends came to 12 bases. This CDR3 comprises 13 residues. CDR1 is LNHDA, CDR2 SQIVND, per germline (reference sequence). DNA for the CDR3: TGTGCCAGTACCTTGGACTCAAACAATGAGCAGTTCTTC. Translation gives CASTLDSNNEQFF.

This clonotype was counted ten times or more. J is TRBJ2-5 and V is TRBV5-1, with D hard to call. In germline, CDR1 is SGHRS, CDR2 YFSETQ. Trimming stripped 6 bases from V and 1 base from J, with 4 bases between. The CDR3 loop spans 11 amino acids. The CDR3: CASTSQETQYF. The CDR3 nucleotides are TGCGCCAGCACGTCCCAAGAGACCCAGTACTTC. The full variable domain, completed using reference TRBV5-1 and TRBJ2-5, is KAGVTQTPRYLIKTRGQQVTLSCSPISGHRSVSWYQQTPGQGLQFLFEYFSETQRNKGNFPGRFSGRQFSNSRSEMNVSTLELGDSALYLCASTSQETQYFGPGTRLLVL.

The V call is TRBV20-1, the J call TRBJ2-2; no definite D call. Trimming pared 0 bases from V and 2 bases from J, leaving 7 bases between. The length of the CDR3 is 14 residues. Germline values: CDR1 DFQATT, CDR2 SNEGSKA (reference sequence). This CDR3 reads CSARDVTNTGELFF. The CDR3 coding sequence is TGCAGTGCTAGAGATGTGACTAACACCGGGGAGCTGTTTTTT.

For the CDR3, the DNA is TGTGCCACCAGTGAATCCGGTAGCGGGGGGCTTTACAATGAGCAGTTCTTC. Protein sequence: CATSESGSGGLYNEQFF. The chain is built from TRBV24-1 and TRBJ2-1, with TRBD2 matching 10 bases. V lost 4 bases, J lost 4 bases, and 9 bases stayed unmatched. The germline V gene encodes CDR1 KGHDR and CDR2 SFDVKD. The CDR3 sequence is 17 residues long.

A few counts support this clonotype. The rearrangement uses TRBV20-1 and TRBJ1-6; D gene ambiguous. V was cut by 6 bases and J by 9 bases, with 18 bases left in between. The CDR3 is 14 residues long. CDR1 and CDR2 from the germline V gene are DFQATT and SNEGSKA (reference sequence). CDR3 region: CSAPDLRGSSPLHF. For the CDR3, the DNA is TGCAGTGCACCGGACCTGAGAGGGAGTTCACCCCTCCACTTT.

The chain couples TRBV28 to TRBJ2-3, with TRBD2 identical over 13 bases. Trimming at V came to 5 bases and at J to 6 bases, leaving 14 bases not matched to a gene. Germline CDR1 MDHEN, CDR2 SYDVKM. The CDR3 spans 18 residues. CDR3 nucleotides: TGTGCCAGCAGTCCCCCCACTAGCGGGAGGGCCCTCGGGGATACGCAGTATTTT. This encodes CASSPPTSGRALGDTQYF.

This rearrangement joins TRBV20-1 to TRBJ2-2; the match to TRBD2 covers 11 bases. Germline-derived CDR1 and CDR2 are DFQATT and SNEGSKA (reference sequence). The CDR3 totals 14 residues. After removal of 5 bases from V and 2 bases from J, the junction contained 1 base not matched to a gene. The CDR3 sequence is CSAGTSGNTGELFF. As DNA, the CDR3 is TGCAGTGCTGGGACTAGCGGTAACACCGGGGAGCTGTTTTTT.

This clonotype came up a few times. The chain recombines TRBV9 with TRBJ2-1; no definite D call. This CDR3 spans 16 amino acids. The ends were cut back, 3 bases at V and 1 base at J, with 14 bases in the middle. Germline assignment: CDR1 SGDLS and CDR2 YYNGEE. The CDR3 protein is CASSARPAGSYNEQFF. The DNA of the CDR3 is TGTGCCAGCAGCGCCCGTCCGGCCGGTTCCTACAATGAGCAGTTCTTC. Full variable domain (rest looked up from reference TRBV9 and TRBJ2-1): DSGVTQTPKHLITATGQRVTLRCSPRSGDLSVYWYQQSLDQGLQFLIQYYNGEERAKGNILERFSAQQFPDLHSELNLSSLELGDSALYFCASSARPAGSYNEQFFGPGTRLTVL.

There are a few counts of this clonotype. The chain joins TRBV28 to TRBJ2-5; TRBD2 aligns across 9 bases. The CDR3 has 12 amino acids. V shed 6 bases and J 12 bases; nucleotides not matched to a gene: 8. Germline CDR1 MDHEN, CDR2 SYDVKM. The CDR3 coding sequence is TGTGCCAGCAGGGCTAGCGGGACCCCAAAGTACTTC. Translation gives CASRASGTPKYF.

The chain links TRBV7-9 to TRBJ1-1, with D perhaps matching TRBD1 (5 bases). This CDR3 has 13 residues. V was cut by 0 bases and J by 8 bases, with 10 bases left in between. The germline CDR1 and CDR2 sequences are SEHNR and FQNEAQ (reference sequence). CDR3 nucleotides: TGTGCCAGCAGCTTAGCAGGGGTTTGGGAAGCTTTCTTT. Encoded protein: CASSLAGVWEAFF.

This clonotype appeared a few times. The rearrangement uses TRBV4-1 and TRBJ2-7; no reliable D call. The V and J ends lost 4 bases and 4 bases respectively, with 14 bases between them. The CDR3 totals 14 residues. Germline lookup yields CDR1 MGHRA and CDR2 YSYEKL. The CDR3 DNA reads as TGCGCCAGCAGCCGCCTAAGACTCGGGTACGAGCAGTACTTC. Its translation: CASSRLRLGYEQYF.

In its sample, this clonotype was seen a few times. The genes are TRBV6-1 and TRBJ2-1, with TRBD1 matching over 11 bases. Germline V gives CDR1 MNHNS, CDR2 SASEGT. This CDR3 contains 14 residues. The trim removed 7 bases at V and 6 bases at J, leaving 5 bases unmatched. CDR3 bases: TGTGCCAGCACGGACAGGGGGCGAGGCAATGAGCAGTTCTTC. Translation: CASTDRGRGNEQFF.

This clonotype was seen a few times. This chain uses TRBV28 with TRBJ2-7; 10 nucleotides align to TRBD1. V dropped 6 bases and J dropped 3; count of bases not matched to a gene: 8. Germline-derived CDR1 and CDR2 are MDHEN and SYDVKM. This CDR3 region has 15 residues. This chain's CDR3 is CASRAPGQGNYEQYF. In DNA, the CDR3 is TGTGCCAGCAGGGCACCGGGACAGGGGAACTACGAGCAGTACTTC.

In its sample, this clonotype was seen once. The V gene is TRBV14, the J gene TRBJ2-2, with no clear D. This CDR3 spans 15 amino acids. Trimming shortened V by 3 bases and J by 0 bases, and 8 bases separated the two germline ends. Germline V gene lookup returns CDR1 SGHDN and CDR2 FVKESK. DNA of the CDR3: TGTGCCAGCAGCCACCCGACATCGAACACCGGGGAGCTGTTTTTT. This encodes CASSHPTSNTGELFF.

This clonotype was picked up a small number of times. V gene TRBV29-1 combines with J gene TRBJ1-5; 9 bases align to TRBD1. From germline, CDR1 is SQVTM and CDR2 ANQGSEA. V lost 2 bases, J lost 5 bases, and 1 base stayed unmatched. This CDR3 spans 13 amino acids. The CDR3 DNA reads as TGCAGCGTTGAAACAGGGGGCGATCAGCCCCAGCATTTT. It specifies CSVETGGDQPQHF.

The rearrangement links TRBV7-2 to TRBJ1-1, with unresolved D. Per germline, CDR1 SGHTA and CDR2 FQGNSA. The CDR3 is 16 residues long. V lost 0 bases and J 0 bases, leaving 11 bases between the germline ends. This CDR3 reads CASSLAPTGMNTEAFF. CDR3 bases: TGTGCCAGCAGCTTAGCCCCGACGGGCATGAACACTGAAGCTTTCTTT.

The rearrangement joins TRBV7-2 to TRBJ2-7; TRBD2 agrees at 8 bases. V lost 7 bases and J lost 7; bases outside the gene matches: 12. There are 14 residues in the CDR3. Per germline, CDR1 SGHTA and CDR2 FQGNSA. This CDR3 reads CASTAGGGYNEQYF. The DNA of the CDR3 is TGTGCCAGCACCGCGGGGGGTGGCTACAATGAGCAGTACTTC.

The chain has TRBV7-9 and TRBJ1-5; D is undetermined. Trimming left V 2 bases short and J 11 bases short, with 13 bases between. The CDR3 consists of 13 residues. The germline V gene has CDR1 SEHNR and CDR2 FQNEAQ (reference sequence). This CDR3 is CASSLNVAASQHF. The CDR3 region has the DNA TGTGCCAGCAGCTTAAATGTGGCAGCCTCCCAGCATTTT.

The CDR3 DNA follows: TGTGCCAGCAGTCCCGGGACCGATTTTAATTCACCCCTCCACTTT. Translating it yields CASSPGTDFNSPLHF. The V and J genes are TRBV27 and TRBJ1-6; D may be TRBD1 (5 bases). Germline CDR1 reads MNHEY; CDR2 reads SMNVEV (reference sequence). The ends were cut back, 5 bases at V and 6 bases at J, with 14 bases in the middle. The CDR3 covers 15 residues.

The rearrangement links TRBV7-6 to TRBJ1-6; tentative D call: TRBD1 (5 bases). This CDR3 spans 15 amino acids. From germline, CDR1 is SGHVS and CDR2 FNYEAQ. Trimming shortened V by 1 base and J by 5 bases, and 9 bases separated the two germline ends. CDR3 region: CASSLGGPNNSPLHF. CDR3 DNA: TGTGCCAGCAGCTTAGGGGGCCCGAATAATTCACCCCTCCACTTT.

The DNA of the CDR3 is TGTGCCAGCAGTTTCGACAGGGGGCATGAAAAACTGTTTTTT. Its protein product is CASSFDRGHEKLFF. This chain uses TRBV27 with TRBJ1-4; 10 nucleotides line up with TRBD1. After removal of 3 bases from V and 6 bases from J, the junction contained 1 base not matched to a gene. The CDR3 runs to 14 residues. Germline loops: CDR1 MNHEY, CDR2 SMNVEV (reference sequence).

As to this clonotype: Since a much larger clone is just one base distant, this may be a read error. This chain uses TRBV20-1 with TRBJ2-7, with 8 positions matching TRBD2. CDR1 is DFQATT and CDR2 is SNEGSKA in the germline V gene (reference sequence). This CDR3 contains 12 residues. CDR3 amino acids: CRAGTSSYEQYF. CDR3 nucleotide sequence: TGCAGAGCCGGGACTAGCTCCTACGAGCAGTACTTC.

In its sample, this clonotype was seen a few times. The chain is built from TRBV6-1 and TRBJ2-1; 7 nucleotides line up with TRBD2. Near its end, the DNA agrees better with TRBJ2-7, so the J call may be wrong. The length of the CDR3 is 13 residues. Germline V gene data show CDR1 as MNHNS and CDR2 as SASEGT. CDR3: CASGRDQAYEQYF. The CDR3 DNA reads as TGTGCCAGCGGGAGGGACCAGGCCTACGAGCAGTACTTC.

The chain carries TRBV9 and TRBJ1-4; 10 bases align to TRBD1. This CDR3 spans 15 amino acids. In germline, CDR1 is SGDLS, CDR2 YYNGEE. The ends lost 3 bases at V and 5 bases at J; junction bases unmatched: 4. The CDR3 sequence is CASSEGQGSNEKLFF. CDR3 nucleotide sequence: TGTGCCAGCAGCGAGGGACAGGGGAGCAATGAAAAACTGTTTTTT.

This sequence joins TRBV21-1 and TRBJ2-4; the table's TRBD1 call for D was not verified on the DNA. TRBJ2-7 matches the DNA end more closely, so the J call is doubtful. TRBV21-1 is described as a pseudogene. The CDR3 consists of 15 residues. This chain's CDR3 is CASIPPGQIPYEQYF. CDR3 in DNA: TGTGCCAGCATTCCCCCGGGACAAATTCCCTACGAGCAGTACTTC.